This T cell receptor beta chain was identified in a study of shared clonotypes between healthy human individuals. The data were produced by immunoSEQ multiplex PCR, yet TCRdb's version contains in-frame clones alone and is incomplete. The profile covers under 600,000 clones, with around 97% appearing a single time and 0.057% taken by the ten largest. Study observations and caveats: Among the subsets, naive ones generally showed larger estimated richness than memory ones.

About this clone: The antigen is not known.

The specimen sequenced was naive CD4+ T cells sorted from blood. Subset reported: CD45RA+ positively selected. The sequence came from a woman aged 25 to 39 in good health.

The CDR3 reads CASSLANRGKFTDTQYF. In DNA, the CDR3 is TGTGCCAGCAGCTTAGCGAACAGGGGAAAATTCACAGATACGCAGTATTTT. The chain couples TRBV7-9 to TRBJ2-3, with 7 nucleotides matching TRBD1. CDR1 is SEHNR and CDR2 is FQNEAQ in the germline V gene (reference sequence). The ends lost 0 bases at V and 2 bases at J; junction bases unmatched: 8. The CDR3 extends over 17 amino acids.